One and the same sample provided the 2 T cell receptor beta chains below, sequenced in a study of cytotoxic CD8 clonotypes in ibrutinib-treated CLL. Produced via immunoSEQ multiplex PCR; TCRdb's table is partial and in-frame only. The table records 25,000 to 35,000 clones, over 75% of them present only once. The input for sequencing was PBMCs, taken after 24 months of ibrutinib treatment. The receptors here all came from a human donor with chronic lymphocytic leukemia.

V usage is TRBV19 and J usage is TRBJ1-1; D is undetermined. Trimming removed 1 base from V and 1 base from J, with 7 bases in between. CDR3 length: 14 amino acids. Germline V lookup: CDR1 LNHDA, CDR2 SQIVND (reference sequence). The DNA for the CDR3 is TGTGCCAGTAGTATAGGTGCGGGGAACACTGAAGCTTTCTTT. Its protein is CASSIGAGNTEAFF. The whole variable domain, filled in from reference TRBV19 and TRBJ1-1, reads DGGITQSPKYLFRKEGQNVTLSCEQNLNHDAMYWYRQDPGQGLRLIYYSQIVNDFQKGDIAEGYSVSREKKESFPLTVTSAQKNPTAFYLCASSIGAGNTEAFFGQGTRLTVV.

The chain employs TRBV7-3 and TRBJ2-3; TRBD2 is a possible D gene (6 bases). V lost 5 bases to trimming and J lost 1 base, with 13 bases between them. The germline CDR1 and CDR2 sequences are SGHTA and FQGTGA. This CDR3 region has 15 residues. This chain's CDR3 is CASSQEGRGTDTQYF. The CDR3 DNA sequence: TGTGCCAGCAGCCAGGAGGGGAGAGGCACAGATACGCAGTATTTT. The full variable domain, its missing parts supplied by reference TRBV7-3 and TRBJ2-3, is GAGVSQTPSNKVTEKGKYVELRCDPISGHTALYWYRQSLGQGPEFLIYFQGTGAADDSGLPNDRFFAVRPEGSVSTLKIQRTERGDSAVYLCASSQEGRGTDTQYFGPGTRLTVL.